The sequence of this TCR beta chain was determined in a study of T cells in narcolepsy. The CDR3 spans 16 residues. After removal of 4 bases from V and 7 bases from J, the junction contained 10 bases not matched to a gene. Germline loops: CDR1 MNHEY, CDR2 SVGAGI. As for this clone: Its antigen is unidentified.

Profiled with immunoSEQ multiplex PCR; TCRdb holds only in-frame clones, not every one. The sample consists of just under 30,000 clones, about 90% of them appearing once. Study-level points and caveats: Blood of same and different patients, but not healthy controls, reportedly held recurring autoreactive clonotypes.

The sequenced material came from memory (CD45RA-) CD4+ T cells from blood. This clonotype was sampled from a human donor in good health. The chain links TRBV6-5 to TRBJ1-4; 9 nucleotides align to TRBD1. This CDR3 reads CASSSRTGDRVEKLFF. The CDR3, as DNA: TGTGCCAGCAGTTCCCGGACAGGGGATCGGGTTGAAAAACTGTTTTTT.